The source of this T cell receptor (beta chain) is a study of blood T cell repertoires in COVID-19. The CDR3 has 17 residues. Germline V gene data show CDR1 as ENHRY and CDR2 as SYGVKD. The V end was cut by 4 bases, the J end by 1 base, with 17 bases between. Data came from immunoSEQ multiplex PCR; TCRdb stores just in-frame clones and leaves some out. This table holds fewer than 250,000 clones, approximately 84% found once. This sequence joins TRBV10-3 and TRBJ1-5, with a weak D call TRBD1 (5 bases). Sequencing input: peripheral blood. This clonotype originated in a man aged 45 to 65 with acute or convalescent COVID-19. Written as DNA, the CDR3 is TGTGCCATCAGTGTGTCCAGGGCAGGGCCCAGCAATCAGCCCCAGCATTTT. Residues: CAISVSRAGPSNQPQHF.